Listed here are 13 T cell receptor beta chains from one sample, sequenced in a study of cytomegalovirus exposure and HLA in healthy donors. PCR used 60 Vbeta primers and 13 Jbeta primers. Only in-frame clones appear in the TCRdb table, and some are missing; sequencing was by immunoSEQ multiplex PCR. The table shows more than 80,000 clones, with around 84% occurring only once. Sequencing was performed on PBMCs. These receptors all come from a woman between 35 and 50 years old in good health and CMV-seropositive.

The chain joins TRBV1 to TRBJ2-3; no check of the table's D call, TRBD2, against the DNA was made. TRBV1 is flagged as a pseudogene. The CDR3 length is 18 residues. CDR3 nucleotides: TGCACCAGCAGCCCCGATCAGCGGGAGGTCCGGGGGGCAGATACGCAGTATTTT. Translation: CTSSPDQREVRGADTQYF.

CDR3 in DNA: TGTGCCAGCAGCTTAGTAGGGAGCTCCTACAATGAGCAGTTCTTC. This gives the protein CASSLVGSSYNEQFF. The gene calls are TRBV13 and TRBJ2-1; TRBD2 might be the D (5 bases). V was trimmed by 1 base and J by 0 bases, leaving 7 bases between them. This CDR3 region has 15 residues. Germline V gene sequence: CDR1 PRHDT, CDR2 FYEKMQ (reference sequence).

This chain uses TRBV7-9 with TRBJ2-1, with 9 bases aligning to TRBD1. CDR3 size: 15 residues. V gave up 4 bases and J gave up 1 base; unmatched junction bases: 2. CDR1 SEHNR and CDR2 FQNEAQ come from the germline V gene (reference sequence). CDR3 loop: CASSSGQGSYNEQFF. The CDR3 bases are TGTGCCAGCAGCTCCGGACAGGGGTCCTACAATGAGCAGTTCTTC.

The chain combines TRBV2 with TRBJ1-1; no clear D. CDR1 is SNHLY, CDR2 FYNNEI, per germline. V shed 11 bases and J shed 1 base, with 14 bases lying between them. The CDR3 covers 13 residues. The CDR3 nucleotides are TGTGCCGGCACTTCCCTCCCGAACACTGAAGCTTTCTTT. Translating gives CAGTSLPNTEAFF.

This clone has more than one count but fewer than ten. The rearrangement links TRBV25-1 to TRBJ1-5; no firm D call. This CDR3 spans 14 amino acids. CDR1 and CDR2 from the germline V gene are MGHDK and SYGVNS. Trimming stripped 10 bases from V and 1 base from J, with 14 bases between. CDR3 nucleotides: TGTGCCACGGCCTCGGGTTCCAGCAATCAGCCCCAGCATTTT. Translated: CATASGSSNQPQHF.

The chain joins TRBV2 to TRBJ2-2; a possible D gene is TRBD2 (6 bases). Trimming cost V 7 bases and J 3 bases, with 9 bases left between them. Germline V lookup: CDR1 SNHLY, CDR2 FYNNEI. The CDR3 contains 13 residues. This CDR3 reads CASKEGHTGELFF. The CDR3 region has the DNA TGTGCCAGCAAGGAGGGTCACACCGGGGAGCTGTTTTTT.

CDR3 loop: CASSSRGWKTQYF. The CDR3 nucleotides are TGTGCCAGCAGTTCCAGGGGGTGGAAGACCCAGTACTTC. V gene TRBV27 combines with J gene TRBJ2-5; 7 nucleotides match TRBD1. Germline V lookup: CDR1 MNHEY, CDR2 SMNVEV (reference sequence). This CDR3 spans 13 amino acids. V was pared by 4 bases and J by 6 bases, with 5 bases of the junction left unmatched.

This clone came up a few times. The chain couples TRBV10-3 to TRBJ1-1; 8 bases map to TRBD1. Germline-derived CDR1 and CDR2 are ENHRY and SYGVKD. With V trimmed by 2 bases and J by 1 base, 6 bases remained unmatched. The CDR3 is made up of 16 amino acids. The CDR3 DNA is TGTGCCATCAGTGAGGGGGGACAGGTAGGGAACACTGAAGCTTTCTTT. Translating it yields CAISEGGQVGNTEAFF.

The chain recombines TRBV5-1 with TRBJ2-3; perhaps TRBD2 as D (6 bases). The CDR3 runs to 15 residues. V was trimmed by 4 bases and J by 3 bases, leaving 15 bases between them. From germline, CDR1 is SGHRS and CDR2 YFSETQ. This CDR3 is CASSTFGGPTDTQYF. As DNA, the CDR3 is TGCGCCAGCAGCACCTTTGGAGGGCCTACAGATACGCAGTATTTT.

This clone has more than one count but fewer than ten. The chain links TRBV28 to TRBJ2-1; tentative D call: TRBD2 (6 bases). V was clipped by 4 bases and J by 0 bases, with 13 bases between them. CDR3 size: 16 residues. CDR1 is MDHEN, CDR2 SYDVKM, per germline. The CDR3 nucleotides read TGTGCCAGCAGTTCCCCAGCGGGTGACTCCTACAATGAGCAGTTCTTC. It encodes CASSSPAGDSYNEQFF.

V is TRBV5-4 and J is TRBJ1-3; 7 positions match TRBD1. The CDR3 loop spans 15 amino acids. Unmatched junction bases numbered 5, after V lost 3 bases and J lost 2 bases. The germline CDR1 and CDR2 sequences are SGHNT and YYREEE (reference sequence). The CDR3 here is CASSSSGQAGNTIYF. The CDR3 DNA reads TGTGCCAGCAGCTCTTCCGGACAGGCTGGAAACACCATATATTTT.

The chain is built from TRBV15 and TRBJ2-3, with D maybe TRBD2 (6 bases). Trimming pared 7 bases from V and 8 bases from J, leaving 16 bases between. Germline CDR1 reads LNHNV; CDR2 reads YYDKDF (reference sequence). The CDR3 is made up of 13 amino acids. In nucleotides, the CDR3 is TGTGCCACCAACACAAGACTAGATGGTACGCAGTATTTT. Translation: CATNTRLDGTQYF.

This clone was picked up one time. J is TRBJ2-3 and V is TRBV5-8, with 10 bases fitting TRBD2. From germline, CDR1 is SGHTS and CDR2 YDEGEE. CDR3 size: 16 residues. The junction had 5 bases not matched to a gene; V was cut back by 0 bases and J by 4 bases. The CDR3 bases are TGTGCCAGCAGCTTGGGCCTAGCGGGAGTGCCAGATACGCAGTATTTT. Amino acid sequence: CASSLGLAGVPDTQYF.